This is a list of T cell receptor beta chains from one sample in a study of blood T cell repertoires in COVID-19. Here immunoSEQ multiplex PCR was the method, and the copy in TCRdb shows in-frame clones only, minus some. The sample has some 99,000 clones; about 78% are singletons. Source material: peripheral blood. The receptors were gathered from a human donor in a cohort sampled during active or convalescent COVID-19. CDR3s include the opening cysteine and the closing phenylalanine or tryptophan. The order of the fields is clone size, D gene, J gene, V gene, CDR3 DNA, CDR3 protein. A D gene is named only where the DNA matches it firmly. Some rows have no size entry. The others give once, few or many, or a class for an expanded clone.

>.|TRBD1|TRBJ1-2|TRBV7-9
TGTGCCAGCAGCTCTCGACAGGGCTCTAACTATGGCTACACCTTC
CASSSRQGSNYGYTF
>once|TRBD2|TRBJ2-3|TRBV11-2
TGTGCCAGCAGCTTGGAAACTAGCGGGGGCGGGAAAGGTACGCAGTATTTT
CASSLETSGGGKGTQYF
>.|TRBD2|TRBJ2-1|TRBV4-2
TGTGCCAGCAGCCAAGAAACTCTCTTTAGCGGGAGATCTGACATTGAGCAGTTCTTC
CASSQETLFSGRSDIEQFF
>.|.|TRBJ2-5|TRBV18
TGTGCCAGCTCACAGACGACAGGTCTGCAAGAGACCCAGTACTTC
CASSQTTGLQETQYF
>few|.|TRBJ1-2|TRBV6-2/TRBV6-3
TGTGCCAGCAGTTACATGGGTAGGAGCTATGGCTACACCTTC
CASSYMGRSYGYTF
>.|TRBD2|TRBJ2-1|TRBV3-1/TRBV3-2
TGTGCCAGCAGCCAAGATAGCGGGGGGCTCAATGAGCAGTTCTTC
CASSQDSGGLNEQFF
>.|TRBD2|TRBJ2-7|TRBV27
TGTGCCAGCAGTTTAAGGCCGACTAGCAGAAACTACGAGCAGTACTTC
CASSLRPTSRNYEQYF
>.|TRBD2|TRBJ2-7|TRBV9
TGTGCCAGCAGCGTAGGAGCGGGAGGGTCCTACGAGCAGTACTTC
CASSVGAGGSYEQYF
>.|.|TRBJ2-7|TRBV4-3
TGCGCCAGCAGCCGAGGGTGGGGCGAGCAGTACTTC
CASSRGWGEQYF
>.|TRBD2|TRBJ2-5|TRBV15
TGTGCCACCAGCAGCGCCGCGGGGGGTTACGGGGAGACCCAGTACTTC
CATSSAAGGYGETQYF
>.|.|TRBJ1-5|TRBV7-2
TGTGCCAGCAGCTTATTGTTACATAGCAATCAGCCCCAGCATTTT
CASSLLLHSNQPQHF
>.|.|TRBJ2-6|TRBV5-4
TGTGCCAGCAGCTTGGTATGGGCCGGGGCCAACGTCCTGACTTTC
CASSLVWAGANVLTF
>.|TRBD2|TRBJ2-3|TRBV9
TGTGCCAGCAGCCCCACAAGAGTAGCGGGGGGCACAGATACGCAGTATTTT
CASSPTRVAGGTDTQYF
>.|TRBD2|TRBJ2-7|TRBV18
TGTGCCAGCGCCCCTAGCGGGGTGGCCTACGAGCAGTACTTC
CASAPSGVAYEQYF
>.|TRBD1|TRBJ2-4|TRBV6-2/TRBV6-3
TGTGCCAGCAGTCCAGGGGGCGCGGTCAAAAACATTCAGTACTTC
CASSPGGAVKNIQYF
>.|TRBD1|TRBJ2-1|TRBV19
TGTGCCAGTAGTATAGGCCCTAGGACAGGGAGCTCCTACAATGAGCAGTTCTTC
CASSIGPRTGSSYNEQFF
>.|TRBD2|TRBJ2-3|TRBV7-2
TGTGCCAGCAGCCCGGGGAGGGCCAATCCCACAGATACGCAGTATTTT
CASSPGRANPTDTQYF
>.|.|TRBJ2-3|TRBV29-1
TGCAGCGCCCGACAGGCCCGACAGATTAGCACAGATACGCAGTATTTT
CSARQARQISTDTQYF
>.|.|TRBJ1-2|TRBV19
TGTGCCAGTAGTATAGCAGGGAACTATGGCTACACCTTC
CASSIAGNYGYTF
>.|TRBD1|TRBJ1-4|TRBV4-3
TGCGCCAGCAGCCAGGGACAGGGGTTTGAAAAACTGTTTTTT
CASSQGQGFEKLFF
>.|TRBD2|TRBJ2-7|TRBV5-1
TGCGCCAGCAGCTTGGCGGGGACTACCTACGAGCAGTACTTC
CASSLAGTTYEQYF
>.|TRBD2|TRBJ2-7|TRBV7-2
TGTGCCAGCAGCTTAGTTGGCGGGAGAAGGTACGAGCAGTACTTC
CASSLVGGRRYEQYF
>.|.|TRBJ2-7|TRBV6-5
TGTGCCAGCAGTTACTCGACTTATTACGAGCAGTACTTC
CASSYSTYYEQYF
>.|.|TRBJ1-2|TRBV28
TGTGCCAGCACCTCTGTCGAGACTAACTATGGCTACACCTTC
CASTSVETNYGYTF
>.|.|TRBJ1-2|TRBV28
TGTGCCAGCAGTTTATGGGGAGGGCCGAACTTTAACTATGGCTACACCTTC
CASSLWGGPNFNYGYTF
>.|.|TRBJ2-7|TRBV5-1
TGCGCCAGCAGCTTGATCCCAACAGGGATCCACGAGCAGTACTTC
CASSLIPTGIHEQYF
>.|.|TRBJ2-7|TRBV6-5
TGTGCCAGCTCGCCGTTCGGGGGTTGGGGCGAGCAGTACTTC
CASSPFGGWGEQYF
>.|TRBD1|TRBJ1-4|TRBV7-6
TGTGCCAGCAGCCAACCCGCAGGGGGCCCTACTAATGAAAAACTGTTTTTT
CASSQPAGGPTNEKLFF
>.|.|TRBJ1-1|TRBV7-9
TGTGCCAGCAGCTTAAGCCCTGAAGCTTTCTTT
CASSLSPEAFF
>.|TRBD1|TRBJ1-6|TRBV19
TGTGCCAGTAGTATTCAGGGGGCTAATTCACCCCTCCACTTT
CASSIQGANSPLHF
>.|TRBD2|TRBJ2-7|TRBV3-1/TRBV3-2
TGTGCCAGCGGGAGGGGTTACGAGCAGTACTTC
CASGRGYEQYF
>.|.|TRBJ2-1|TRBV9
TGTGCCAGCAGCGTAGCGGGTACGATCAATGAGCAGTTCTTC
CASSVAGTINEQFF
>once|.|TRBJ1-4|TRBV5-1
TGCGCCAGCAGCTCCTCCGGGGGTCGGCGTGAAAAACTGTTTTTT
CASSSSGGRREKLFF
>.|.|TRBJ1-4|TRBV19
TGTGCCAGTACCAACCGGAGGGGCTTCAATGAAAAACTGTTTTTT
CASTNRRGFNEKLFF
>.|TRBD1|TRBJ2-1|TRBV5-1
TGCGCCAGCAGCCCCAGGGACAGCCCCTACAATGAGCAGTTCTTC
CASSPRDSPYNEQFF
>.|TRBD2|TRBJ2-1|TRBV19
TGTGCCAGTAGTATTAAGGAGTGGGTAGCGGGAACAAATGAGCAGTTCTTC
CASSIKEWVAGTNEQFF
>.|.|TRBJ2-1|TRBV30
TGTGCCTGGAGTGTACTTTTCGAAGACAATGAGCAGTTCTTC
CAWSVLFEDNEQFF
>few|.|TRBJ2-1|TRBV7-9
TGTGCCAGCAGCTTAGCTACCCGACAGGATAGCTCCTACAATGAGCAGTTCTTC
CASSLATRQDSSYNEQFF
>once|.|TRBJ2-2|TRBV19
TGTGCCAGTAGGGACATTGCGGGGCCCTTAACCGGGGAGCTGTTTTTT
CASRDIAGPLTGELFF
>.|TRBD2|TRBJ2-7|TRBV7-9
TGTGCCAGCAGCTTAGTTCCTAGCGGGAGGGTCCAGCAGTACTTC
CASSLVPSGRVQQYF
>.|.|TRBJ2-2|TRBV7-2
TGTGCCAGCAGCCCCCACCCGAGGGCGAGGGCGGACACCGGGGAGCTGTTTTTT
CASSPHPRARADTGELFF
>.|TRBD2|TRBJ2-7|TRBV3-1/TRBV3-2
TGTGCCAGCAGTCGTAGCGGGTCTAGCGGGGGCCGGCGATCCTACGAGCAGTACTTC
CASSRSGSSGGRRSYEQYF
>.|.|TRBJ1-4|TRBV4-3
TGCGCCAGCAGCCCCGGTAATGAAAAACTGTTTTTT
CASSPGNEKLFF
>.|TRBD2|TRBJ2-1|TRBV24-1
TGTGCCACCAGTGATCCACTAGCGGGATCCTACAATGAGCAGTTCTTC
CATSDPLAGSYNEQFF
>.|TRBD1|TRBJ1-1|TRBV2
TGTGCCAGCAGTGTGTCAGGGGGCAACACTGAAGCTTTCTTT
CASSVSGGNTEAFF
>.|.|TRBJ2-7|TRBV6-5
TGTGCCGTGAGGGGAGGCGGGTCCCACTCCTACGAGCAGTACTTC
CAVRGGGSHSYEQYF
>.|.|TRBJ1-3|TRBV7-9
TGTGCCATCGACTGGGGGGGAAAAGGCTCTGGAAACACCATATATTTT
CAIDWGGKGSGNTIYF
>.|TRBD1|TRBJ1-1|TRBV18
TGTGCCAGCTCACCCCCTTCGACAGGGCTGAACACTGAAGCTTTCTTT
CASSPPSTGLNTEAFF
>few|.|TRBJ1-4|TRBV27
TGTGCCAGCAGTTTAGAGGGTTATGGCGAAAAACTGTTTTTT
CASSLEGYGEKLFF
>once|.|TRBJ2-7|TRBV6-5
TGTGCCAGCAGTCATCAGGGTTACGAGCAGTACTTC
CASSHQGYEQYF
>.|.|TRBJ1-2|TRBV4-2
TGTGCCAGCAGCCCATCTCGGACAGCAAACTATGGCTACACCTTC
CASSPSRTANYGYTF